Listed below are T cell receptor beta chains from one sample, sequenced in a study of blood T cell repertoires in COVID-19. Only in-frame clones appear in the TCRdb table, and some are missing; sequencing was by immunoSEQ multiplex PCR. The sample has tens of thousands of clones; over 80% are singletons. Sequencing was performed on peripheral blood. Source of these receptors: a middle-aged woman with acute or convalescent COVID-19. Each CDR3 is given with its conserved first and last residue. Fields, in order: D gene, J gene, clone size, V gene, CDR3 protein, CDR3 DNA. D genes are given only for firm matches. Not every row has a clone size; where given, it reads once, few, many or a size class.

.,TRBJ1-3,.,TRBV5-1,CASSPQYSGNTIYF,TGCGCCAGCAGCCCCCAGTACTCTGGAAACACCATATATTTT
.,TRBJ1-5,.,TRBV5-5,CASSLEGGNQPQHF,TGTGCCAGCAGCCTCGAAGGGGGCAATCAGCCCCAGCATTTT
.,TRBJ1-6,.,TRBV19,CASSIRQGLNSPLHF,TGTGCCAGTAGTATAAGGCAGGGATTAAATTCACCCCTCCACTTT
TRBD1,TRBJ1-5,.,TRBV30,CAWSGYFGVSGTGNQPQHF,TGTGCCTGGAGTGGGTATTTTGGAGTCTCGGGGACAGGGAATCAGCCCCAGCATTTT
TRBD1,TRBJ1-5,.,TRBV28,CASRPGTGGFSNQPQHF,TGTGCCAGCAGACCCGGGACAGGGGGCTTTAGCAATCAGCCCCAGCATTTT
.,TRBJ2-7,.,TRBV7-2,CASSPRISSYEQYF,TGTGCCAGCAGCCCCAGGATTAGCTCCTACGAGCAGTACTTC
.,TRBJ1-5,.,TRBV7-8,CASSLYGGGDSNQPQHF,TGTGCCAGCAGCTTATACGGTGGAGGAGATAGCAATCAGCCCCAGCATTTT
.,TRBJ1-3,.,TRBV7-9,CASSLLNSGGATIYF,TGTGCCAGCAGCTTATTAAACAGCGGAGGGGCTACCATATATTTT
.,TRBJ1-1,once,TRBV12-3/TRBV12-4,CASSPQMNTEAFF,TGTGCCAGCAGTCCGCAGATGAACACTGAAGCTTTCTTT
TRBD2,TRBJ2-7,.,TRBV5-6,CASSFGGVGYEQYF,TGTGCCAGCAGCTTCGGGGGGGTAGGTTACGAGCAGTACTTC
.,TRBJ1-1,.,TRBV5-1,CASSLAAGNTEAFF,TGCGCCAGCAGCTTGGCCGCGGGTAACACTGAAGCTTTCTTT
.,TRBJ2-1,.,TRBV4-3,CASSQARGARNEQFF,TGCGCCAGCAGCCAAGCTCGGGGGGCGCGGAATGAGCAGTTCTTC
.,TRBJ2-5,.,TRBV5-4,CASSSHRATETQYF,TGTGCCAGCAGCTCACACAGGGCAACGGAGACCCAGTACTTC
.,TRBJ1-2,.,TRBV30,CAWTARIRALDNYGYTF,TGTGCCTGGACCGCCCGGATCAGGGCCCTCGATAACTATGGCTACACCTTC
.,TRBJ1-2,.,TRBV3-1/TRBV3-2,CASSDQGRDYGYTF,TGTGCCAGCAGCGACCAGGGTCGGGACTATGGCTACACCTTC
.,TRBJ1-3,.,TRBV19,CASSTTGTSFGSSGNTIYF,TGTGCCAGTAGTACAACCGGGACATCTTTTGGTAGCTCTGGAAACACCATATATTTT
.,TRBJ2-1,.,TRBV5-6,CASSSTAGSYNEQFF,TGTGCCAGCAGCTCGACCGCGGGCTCCTACAATGAGCAGTTCTTC
.,TRBJ2-7,.,TRBV29-1,CSVLGPNPGGEQYF,TGCAGCGTTCTCGGGCCAAACCCTGGGGGGGAGCAGTACTTC
TRBD1,TRBJ2-1,.,TRBV18,CASSPGTGAPLTRGEQFF,TGTGCCAGCTCACCAGGGACAGGGGCCCCTTTAACTCGAGGTGAGCAGTTCTTC
.,TRBJ2-2,.,TRBV7-3,CASSLTGPPGGELFF,TGTGCCAGCAGCTTAACGGGCCCCCCTGGCGGGGAGCTGTTTTTT
TRBD1,TRBJ2-7,.,TRBV28,CASSLTGTVSYEQYF,TGTGCCAGCAGTTTGACCGGGACAGTCTCCTACGAGCAGTACTTC
.,TRBJ1-1,.,TRBV5-6,CASSLDTGHMNTEAFF,TGTGCCAGCAGCTTGGATACAGGGCATATGAACACTGAAGCTTTCTTT
.,TRBJ2-7,.,TRBV6-2/TRBV6-3,CASSYRMTSSYEQYF,TGTGCCAGCAGTTATCGGATGACTAGCTCCTACGAGCAGTACTTC
.,TRBJ1-2,.,TRBV29-1,CSAVVPPNYGYTF,TGCAGCGCCGTAGTCCCCCCCAACTATGGCTACACCTTC
.,TRBJ1-1,.,TRBV12-5,CASGLRGSNTEAFF,TGTGCTAGTGGTTTGCGGGGTTCGAACACTGAAGCTTTCTTT
.,TRBJ1-1,.,TRBV4-3,CASSLGGGVNTEAFF,TGCGCCAGCAGCCTTGGAGGAGGGGTGAACACTGAAGCTTTCTTT